This section outlines one TCR beta chain sequence together with its context. This record belongs to a study of blood T cell repertoires in COVID-19. From germline, CDR1 is MNHNY and CDR2 SVGAGI (reference sequence). V was pared by 6 bases and J by 3 bases, with 11 bases between. This CDR3 region has 13 residues. In the authors' methods: Amplification from reference gene primers served as the basis for estimated nucleated cell counts. Sequencing was performed with immunoSEQ multiplex PCR; in TCRdb, only in-frame clones are kept and a portion is missing. Clonal size and the V and J genes are those of that table, whereas D and trimming came from the DNA. Here the sample spans about 140,000 clones, approximately 78% being singletons.

The clonotype originates from a woman over 75 with acute or convalescent COVID-19. The chain uses TRBV6-6 and TRBJ1-1; no clear D gene. The sequencing sample was made of peripheral blood. This CDR3 reads CASRMDGDTEAFF. CDR3 DNA: TGTGCCAGCAGAATGGACGGGGACACTGAAGCTTTCTTT.